A few counts support the clone carrying this T cell receptor beta chain. This entry belongs to a study of blood T cell repertoires in COVID-19. Germline CDR1 is LGHNA and CDR2 is YNFKEQ. The CDR3 loop spans 16 amino acids. Trimming took off 0 bases at V and 8 bases at J, with 16 bases between the two ends. Only in-frame clones appear in the TCRdb table, and some are missing; sequencing was by immunoSEQ multiplex PCR. The sample lists 210,000 or so clones, 80% occurring once. The chain joins TRBV4-2 to TRBJ1-4; D may be TRBD1 (6 bases). Sequencing was done on a sample of PBMCs or T cells enriched from blood (not recorded which). The TCR sequence derives from a young man with acute COVID-19. The CDR3 DNA is TGTGCCAGCAGCCAAGAGCTACAGGGTTTCGACGAAAAACTGTTTTTT. Its protein is CASSQELQGFDEKLFF.